This entry is about one T cell receptor beta chain. Authors' data handling: Nucleated cell counts were estimated from reference gene primer amplification. Sequencing was performed with immunoSEQ multiplex PCR; in TCRdb, only in-frame clones are kept and a portion is missing. The V and J calls and clone size were taken over from that table, and D and trimming were inferred from the DNA. The sample has around 100,000 clones, around four fifths seen once. The entry originates in a study of blood T cell repertoires in COVID-19. Study details: The United States, Italy and Spain were the sources of the acute and convalescent COVID-19 samples. Sources were T cells, B-cell-depleted T cells, or PBMCs; the material itself was cDNA or gDNA.

Germline V gene lookup returns CDR1 SGDLS and CDR2 YYNGEE. Trimming removed 0 bases from V and 1 base from J, with 5 bases in between. This CDR3 has 13 amino acids. The TCR originated in a man in his forties with active or convalescent COVID-19. The J gene is TRBJ2-7, the V gene TRBV9; D remains ambiguous. The sequenced sample consisted of peripheral blood. This CDR3 is CASSVGPSYEQYF. The CDR3 bases are TGTGCCAGCAGCGTAGGTCCGTCCTACGAGCAGTACTTC.